One sample yielded the 9 T cell receptor beta chains listed below, sequenced in a study of beta chain features in type 1 diabetes. The whole isolated RNA underwent reverse transcription, so sequencing captured expressed TCRB transcripts. Repertoires were generated with immunoSEQ multiplex PCR, while TCRdb's copy carries only in-frame clones and drops some. The sample has just over 450,000 clones, roughly 31% seen once. Sample: naive CD4+ T cells from blood. The origin of the receptors is a man aged 18 to 35 in good health.

The chain joins TRBV27 to TRBJ1-3; weak D call: TRBD1 (5 bases). CDR1 is MNHEY, CDR2 SMNVEV, per germline (reference sequence). V was trimmed by 2 bases and J by 4 bases, leaving 12 bases between them. The CDR3 is 15 amino acids. In DNA, the CDR3 is TGTGCCAGCAGTTTAAACCGGGACGCCGGAAACACCATATATTTT. Protein sequence: CASSLNRDAGNTIYF.

This clone has just a few counts. The chain has TRBV29-1 and TRBJ2-7; a weak D match, TRBD2 (6 bases). With 7 bases removed from V and 5 bases from J, the gap between germline ends came to 21 bases. The germline CDR1 and CDR2 sequences are SQVTM and ANQGSEA. This CDR3 contains 14 residues. CDR3 nucleotide sequence: TGCAGCGCCGCCCCCGGAGGGTGGAGAAACGAGCAGTACTTC. Its translation is CSAAPGGWRNEQYF.

This clone was seen only a few times. The chain links TRBV10-3 to TRBJ2-3, with a possible D match to TRBD2 (5 bases). V lost 4 bases and J 8 bases, leaving 16 bases between the germline ends. The V gene's germline CDR1 is ENHRY and CDR2 SYGVKD. The CDR3 length is 14 residues. DNA for the CDR3: TGTGCCATCAGTGGAGGAGGCATCTGGGTTACGCAGTATTTT. Amino acid sequence: CAISGGGIWVTQYF.

This clone was detected a few times. The rearrangement uses TRBV4-2 and TRBJ2-5; D perhaps matches TRBD1 (5 bases). The ends were cut back, 1 base at V and 5 bases at J, with 8 bases in the middle. Germline CDR1 LGHNA, CDR2 YNFKEQ. The length of the CDR3 is 13 residues. The CDR3 coding sequence is TGTGCCAGCAGCCAAGCAGGGAAGGAGACCCAGTACTTC. Translation gives CASSQAGKETQYF.

The V gene is TRBV10-3, the J gene TRBJ2-7, with TRBD1 matching over 7 bases. CDR3 length: 14 residues. Per the germline V gene, CDR1 is ENHRY and CDR2 is SYGVKD. After removal of 0 bases from V and 2 bases from J, the junction contained 1 base not matched to a gene. CDR3 sequence reads: CAISESQGAYEQYF. CDR3 coding DNA: TGTGCCATCAGTGAGTCCCAGGGGGCCTACGAGCAGTACTTC.

The chain is built from TRBV4-2 and TRBJ2-1; no firm D call. Germline V CDR1 and CDR2: LGHNA, YNFKEQ. The CDR3 contains 15 residues. With 0 bases removed from V and 1 base from J, the gap between germline ends came to 7 bases. The CDR3 loop reads CASSQDGRSYNEQFF. The CDR3, as DNA: TGTGCCAGCAGCCAAGACGGGCGGTCCTACAATGAGCAGTTCTTC.

J is TRBJ1-1 and V is TRBV7-2; D remains unclear. Trimming cost V 1 base and J 0 bases, with 9 bases left between them. The germline gives CDR1 SGHTA, CDR2 FQGNSA. The CDR3 has 15 residues. The CDR3 nucleotides are TGTGCCAGCAGCTTAGGGTCACGGATGAACACTGAAGCTTTCTTT. It codes for CASSLGSRMNTEAFF.

This clone was seen more than once but under ten times. DNA of the CDR3: TGCAGCGTTGCCCGGGACTCTGGGGCCAACGTCCTGACTTTC. Translated, it gives CSVARDSGANVLTF. The chain recombines TRBV29-1 with TRBJ2-6; a weak D match, TRBD2 (5 bases). The germline V gene has CDR1 SQVTM and CDR2 ANQGSEA. V lost 4 bases and J 0 bases, leaving 7 bases between the germline ends. This CDR3 contains 14 residues.

The CDR3 coding sequence is TGCAGCGTTGTCTGGGGCCAACGCGAGCAGTACTTC. Its translation: CSVVWGQREQYF. The chain couples TRBV29-1 to TRBJ2-7, with D possibly being TRBD1 (5 bases). CDR1 SQVTM and CDR2 ANQGSEA come from the germline V gene. The CDR3 contains 12 residues. Trimming pared 4 bases from V and 6 bases from J, leaving 13 bases between.